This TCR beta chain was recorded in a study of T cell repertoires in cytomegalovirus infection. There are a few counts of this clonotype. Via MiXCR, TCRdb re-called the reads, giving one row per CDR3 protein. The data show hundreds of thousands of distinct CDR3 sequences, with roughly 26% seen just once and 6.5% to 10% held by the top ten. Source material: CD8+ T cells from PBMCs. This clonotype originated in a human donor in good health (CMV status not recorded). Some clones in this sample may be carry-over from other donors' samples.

The CDR3 sequence: CASSGPMLNTEAFF. The CDR3 DNA is TGTGCCAGCAGCGGTCCTATGCTGAACACTGAAGCTTTCTTT. V usage is TRBV7-8 and J usage is TRBJ1-1, with D hard to call. Germline CDR1 and CDR2: SGHVS and FQNEAQ. The CDR3 contains 14 residues. V dropped 5 bases and J dropped 0 bases, with 10 bases sitting between them.